Listed below are T cell receptor beta chains from one sample, sequenced in a study of siplizumab effects on memory and regulatory T cells. TCRdb's copy holds only in-frame clones and misses some; the assay was immunoSEQ multiplex PCR. The profile covers about 110,000 clones, with about 90% appearing a single time and under 0.75% taken by the ten largest. Sequenced input: Tregs sorted from blood. These TCRs come from a human donor in good health. Both conserved end residues are part of each CDR3. Fields, in order: J gene, D gene, clone size, V gene, CDR3 DNA, CDR3 protein. D genes are given only for firm matches. Clone sizes are given selectively: once, few, many, or a class where the clone is expanded.

J: TRBJ2-7; D: -; size: -; V: TRBV6-1; DNA: TGTGCCAGCAGCTATATAGAGCTCTACGAGCAGTACTTC; CDR3: CASSYIELYEQYF
J: TRBJ2-1; D: TRBD1; size: -; V: TRBV29-1; DNA: TGCAGCGTAAAGACAGGGGTAGTTGAGCAGTTCTTC; CDR3: CSVKTGVVEQFF
J: TRBJ1-1; D: -; size: once; V: TRBV5-4; DNA: TGTGCCAGCAGCTCCAACCTTCTGGGGACTGAAGCTTTCTTT; CDR3: CASSSNLLGTEAFF
J: TRBJ2-1; D: -; size: -; V: TRBV5-1; DNA: TGCGCCAGCAGCGGGGACGGACTCTACAATGAGCAGTTCTTC; CDR3: CASSGDGLYNEQFF
J: TRBJ1-1; D: -; size: -; V: TRBV20-1; DNA: TGCAGTGCATCAGTCGAAGCTTTCTTT; CDR3: CSASVEAFF
J: TRBJ1-3; D: TRBD1; size: -; V: TRBV11-2; DNA: TGTGCCAGCAGTGAACAGGGGATCGCTGGAAACACCATATATTTT; CDR3: CASSEQGIAGNTIYF
J: TRBJ2-3; D: -; size: -; V: TRBV18; DNA: TGTGCCAGCTCACCGAACCCTCCAGGACATAGCACAGATACGCAGTATTTT; CDR3: CASSPNPPGHSTDTQYF
J: TRBJ2-1; D: -; size: -; V: TRBV20-1; DNA: TGCAGTGCTAGCGGGGATGAGCAGTTCTTC; CDR3: CSASGDEQFF
J: TRBJ2-7; D: -; size: once; V: TRBV5-1; DNA: TGCGCCAGCAGCTTGACAGGGGGGGACTACGAGCAGTACTTC; CDR3: CASSLTGGDYEQYF
J: TRBJ2-1; D: TRBD2; size: -; V: TRBV19; DNA: TGTGCCAGTACTCTAATATGGGGGGGAAAGGGTGAGCAGTTCTTC; CDR3: CASTLIWGGKGEQFF
J: TRBJ1-2; D: -; size: few; V: TRBV6-1; DNA: TGTGCCAGCAGCGCGAGGGCCGCTGAGGGCTATGGCTACACCTTC; CDR3: CASSARAAEGYGYTF
J: TRBJ2-7; D: -; size: -; V: TRBV30; DNA: TGTGCCTGGAGTGTACGTCGGGGTTACGAGCAGTACTTC; CDR3: CAWSVRRGYEQYF
J: TRBJ2-6; D: TRBD1; size: -; V: TRBV7-3; DNA: TGTGCCAGCAGCTTAGGCCAGACAGGGGCCGGGGCCAACGTCCTGACTTTC; CDR3: CASSLGQTGAGANVLTF
J: TRBJ1-2; D: -; size: -; V: TRBV5-1; DNA: TGCGCCAGCATAGTAGTACGCGAACCCTATGGCTACACCTTC; CDR3: CASIVVREPYGYTF
J: TRBJ1-5; D: TRBD1; size: -; V: TRBV7-8; DNA: TGTGCCAGCAGCAAGGACAGGGCTCAGCCCCAGCATTTT; CDR3: CASSKDRAQPQHF
J: TRBJ2-7; D: TRBD1; size: -; V: TRBV4-2; DNA: TGTGCCAGCAGCCAAGAATTGACAGGGGGTTCCTACGAGCAGTACTTC; CDR3: CASSQELTGGSYEQYF
J: TRBJ1-2; D: -; size: -; V: TRBV30; DNA: TGTGCCTGGAGGGCCTACTATGGCTACACCTTC; CDR3: CAWRAYYGYTF
J: TRBJ1-2; D: -; size: -; V: TRBV19; DNA: TGTGCCAGTAGTATAGAGGTCTATGGCTACACCTTC; CDR3: CASSIEVYGYTF
J: TRBJ2-7; D: TRBD1; size: -; V: TRBV6-6; DNA: TGTGCCAGCCGGGACAGATATTACGAGCAGTACTTC; CDR3: CASRDRYYEQYF
J: TRBJ2-2; D: TRBD1; size: -; V: TRBV7-3; DNA: TGTGCCAGCAGCTTCGGGACAGCCACCGGGGAGCTGTTTTTT; CDR3: CASSFGTATGELFF
J: TRBJ2-7; D: TRBD2; size: -; V: TRBV11-2; DNA: TGTGCCAGCAGCTTAGTTCTAGCGGGAGAGGATTTC; CDR3: CASSLVLAGEDF
J: TRBJ2-1; D: TRBD2; size: -; V: TRBV29-1; DNA: TGCAGCGTTGATAAAGTTAGCGGGGTAAGCTCCTACAATGAGCAGTTCTTC; CDR3: CSVDKVSGVSSYNEQFF
J: TRBJ2-5; D: -; size: -; V: TRBV5-6; DNA: TGTGCCAGCAGCTTGAGCGGGCCCCAAGAGACCCAGTACTTC; CDR3: CASSLSGPQETQYF